A selection of T cell receptor beta chains follows, all from one sample in a study of shared clonotypes between healthy human individuals. The assay was immunoSEQ multiplex PCR, and TCRdb's table has in-frame clones only and misses some. Here the sample spans more than 2 million clones, about 95% being singletons. Sequenced: naive CD8+ T cells sorted from blood. These receptors all stem from a man aged 18 to 29 in good health. The CDR3 runs from the conserved cysteine through the conserved F or W. D genes are given only for firm matches. Clone size is stated in some rows and not others, as once, few, many or a class when expanded.

CDR3: CASSAGQTNTEAFF
DNA: TGTGCCAGCAGCGCGGGACAGACTAACACTGAAGCTTTCTTT
D: TRBD1
V: TRBV5-6
J: TRBJ1-1
size: .

CDR3: CASSYREGLAYEQYF
DNA: TGTGCCAGCAGTTACCGGGAGGGTCTAGCCTACGAGCAGTACTTC
D: TRBD2
V: TRBV6-5
J: TRBJ2-7
size: .

CDR3: CASSLFGGVYEQYF
DNA: TGTGCCAGCAGTTTATTTGGGGGCGTGTACGAGCAGTACTTC
D: .
V: TRBV28
J: TRBJ2-7
size: once

CDR3: CASSITPLVGVYNEQFF
DNA: TGTGCCAGTAGTATCACCCCTCTAGTTGGTGTTTACAATGAGCAGTTCTTC
D: .
V: TRBV19
J: TRBJ2-1
size: .

CDR3: CASGRTGIDNQPQHF
DNA: TGCGCCAGCGGGCGGACAGGGATCGATAATCAGCCCCAGCATTTT
D: TRBD1
V: TRBV10-2
J: TRBJ1-5
size: .

CDR3: CAYRGDTGELFF
DNA: TGTGCCTACAGGGGGGACACCGGGGAGCTGTTTTTT
D: TRBD1
V: TRBV6-5
J: TRBJ2-2
size: .

CDR3: CASSTGTGYEQYF
DNA: TGTGCCAGCAGCACCGGGACAGGGTACGAGCAGTACTTC
D: TRBD1
V: TRBV27
J: TRBJ2-7
size: .

CDR3: CASSLVGGHEQYF
DNA: TGTGCCAGCAGCTTAGTTGGGGGACACGAGCAGTACTTC
D: .
V: TRBV7-9
J: TRBJ2-7
size: .

CDR3: CASSVGLAGGYDTQYF
DNA: TGTGCCAGCAGCGTTGGACTAGCGGGAGGGTATGATACGCAGTATTTT
D: TRBD2
V: TRBV9
J: TRBJ2-3
size: .

CDR3: CASSLSSEGSDTDTQYF
DNA: TGTGCCAGCAGTTTATCCTCTGAGGGTAGCGACACAGATACGCAGTATTTT
D: .
V: TRBV28
J: TRBJ2-3
size: .

CDR3: CASSQTTGFSYEQYF
DNA: TGCGCCAGCAGCCAAACGACAGGGTTCTCCTACGAGCAGTACTTC
D: TRBD1
V: TRBV4-1
J: TRBJ2-7
size: .

CDR3: CASSPGTVGTGELFF
DNA: TGTGCCAGCAGTCCAGGGACAGTAGGGACCGGGGAGCTGTTTTTT
D: TRBD1
V: TRBV6-5
J: TRBJ2-2
size: .

CDR3: CASSPYAEGSLPLHF
DNA: TGTGCCAGCAGTCCCTACGCGGAGGGGTCGTTACCCCTCCACTTT
D: .
V: TRBV27
J: TRBJ1-6
size: .

CDR3: CASSLHDITGYNEQFF
DNA: TGTGCCAGCAGCTTACACGACATTACTGGGTACAATGAGCAGTTCTTC
D: .
V: TRBV11-2
J: TRBJ2-1
size: .

CDR3: CASSPAQGIEQYF
DNA: TGTGCCAGCAGCCCAGCACAGGGGATCGAGCAGTACTTC
D: TRBD1
V: TRBV7-2
J: TRBJ2-7
size: .

CDR3: CASSGVDTGELFF
DNA: TGTGCCAGCTCAGGGGTGGACACCGGGGAGCTGTTTTTT
D: .
V: TRBV6-5
J: TRBJ2-2
size: .

CDR3: CASRTGLNEKLFF
DNA: TGTGCCAGCCGAACAGGGTTAAATGAAAAACTGTTTTTT
D: .
V: TRBV28
J: TRBJ1-4
size: few

CDR3: CASSSRLAGGQADTQYF
DNA: TGTGCCAGCAGCTCTCGACTAGCGGGAGGGCAAGCAGATACGCAGTATTTT
D: TRBD2
V: TRBV11-2
J: TRBJ2-3
size: .

CDR3: CASSLQFSVDRDPQYF
DNA: TGTGCCAGCAGCTTACAATTTTCAGTTGATAGGGATCCCCAGTACTTC
D: .
V: TRBV7-8
J: TRBJ2-5
size: .

CDR3: CASREDRGALYEQYF
DNA: TGTGCCAGCAGAGAGGACAGGGGGGCTCTCTACGAGCAGTACTTC
D: TRBD1
V: TRBV6-1
J: TRBJ2-7
size: .

CDR3: CASSLTSGSGDEQFF
DNA: TGTGCCAGCAGCCTGACTAGCGGGAGCGGGGATGAGCAGTTCTTC
D: TRBD2
V: TRBV5-4
J: TRBJ2-1
size: .

CDR3: CASSLFGGFSYEQYF
DNA: TGTGCCAGCAGCTTGTTTGGGGGATTCTCCTACGAGCAGTACTTC
D: .
V: TRBV5-8
J: TRBJ2-7
size: .

CDR3: CASSLAGGGTEAFF
DNA: TGTGCCAGCAGTTTGGCAGGGGGTGGCACTGAAGCTTTCTTT
D: TRBD1
V: TRBV27
J: TRBJ1-1
size: .

CDR3: CASSPGGGSSTDTQYF
DNA: TGTGCCAGCAGCCCCGGTGGGGGTTCTAGCACAGATACGCAGTATTTT
D: .
V: TRBV7-9
J: TRBJ2-3
size: once

CDR3: CASSRQGANTGELFF
DNA: TGTGCCAGCTCACGCCAGGGCGCGAACACCGGGGAGCTGTTTTTT
D: .
V: TRBV18
J: TRBJ2-2
size: .

CDR3: CASSLGTSGRTDTQYF
DNA: TGTGCCAGCAGCCTCGGGACTAGCGGGAGGACAGATACGCAGTATTTT
D: TRBD2
V: TRBV27
J: TRBJ2-3
size: .

CDR3: CASSPQGAGETQYF
DNA: TGTGCCAGCAGCCCACAGGGGGCAGGAGAGACCCAGTACTTC
D: TRBD1
V: TRBV7-6
J: TRBJ2-5
size: .

CDR3: CASRPGAGIQYF
DNA: TGTGCCAGCAGGCCGGGGGCAGGCATTCAGTACTTC
D: .
V: TRBV6-1
J: TRBJ2-4
size: .

CDR3: CASSYRDVMNTQYF
DNA: TGTGCCAGCAGCTACCGGGACGTCATGAATACGCAGTATTTT
D: .
V: TRBV7-2
J: TRBJ2-3
size: .

CDR3: CATSRDHIGRVGEQYF
DNA: TGTGCCACCAGCAGAGATCATATTGGCAGGGTGGGCGAGCAGTACTTC
D: .
V: TRBV15
J: TRBJ2-7
size: .

CDR3: CASSEDLDAGPDEQYF
DNA: TGTGCCAGCAGTGAAGATTTGGATGCAGGTCCCGACGAGCAGTACTTC
D: .
V: TRBV25-1
J: TRBJ2-7
size: .

CDR3: CASSPGVSSGNTIYF
DNA: TGTGCCAGCAGCCCCGGGGTGTCGTCTGGAAACACCATATATTTT
D: .
V: TRBV7-8
J: TRBJ1-3
size: .

CDR3: CASSLETSGRLHEQFF
DNA: TGCGCCAGCAGCCTTGAGACTAGCGGGAGGCTACATGAGCAGTTCTTC
D: TRBD2
V: TRBV5-1
J: TRBJ2-1
size: .

CDR3: CASSYTGTSYEQYF
DNA: TGTGCCAGCAGCTACACCGGGACAAGCTACGAGCAGTACTTC
D: .
V: TRBV7-9
J: TRBJ2-7
size: .

CDR3: CAISRVLGNTGELFF
DNA: TGTGCCATCAGTCGAGTCCTGGGGAACACCGGGGAGCTGTTTTTT
D: .
V: TRBV10-3
J: TRBJ2-2
size: .

CDR3: CASSLGRMGYTF
DNA: TGTGCCAGCAGCCTGGGGAGGATGGGCTACACCTTC
D: .
V: TRBV5-4
J: TRBJ1-2
size: .

CDR3: CASSLQNTQYF
DNA: TGTGCCAGCAGTTTGCAAAACACGCAGTATTTT
D: .
V: TRBV27
J: TRBJ2-3
size: .

CDR3: CASSASGIGTDTQYF
DNA: TGTGCCAGCAGTGCAAGCGGGATAGGCACAGATACGCAGTATTTT
D: TRBD2
V: TRBV6-5
J: TRBJ2-3
size: .

CDR3: CASSPGTVNEQYF
DNA: TGTGCCAGCTCACCAGGGACAGTGAACGAGCAGTACTTC
D: TRBD1
V: TRBV18
J: TRBJ2-7
size: .

CDR3: CASSVTIGGFRANVLTF
DNA: TGTGCCAGCAGCGTAACGATAGGGGGCTTTAGGGCCAACGTCCTGACTTTC
D: TRBD1
V: TRBV7-9
J: TRBJ2-6
size: .

CDR3: CASRPGQDSNQPQHF
DNA: TGTGCCAGCAGGCCGGGACAAGATAGCAATCAGCCCCAGCATTTT
D: .
V: TRBV28
J: TRBJ1-5
size: .

CDR3: CASSLSGGRAVETQYF
DNA: TGTGCCAGCAGTTTAAGCGGCGGGAGGGCCGTGGAGACCCAGTACTTC
D: TRBD2
V: TRBV27
J: TRBJ2-5
size: once

CDR3: CASSHPPFYEQYF
DNA: TGCGCCAGCAGTCATCCCCCTTTCTACGAGCAGTACTTC
D: .
V: TRBV5-1
J: TRBJ2-7
size: .

CDR3: CASSPGDRADTQYF
DNA: TGTGCCAGCTCACCGGGCGATCGGGCAGATACGCAGTATTTT
D: .
V: TRBV18
J: TRBJ2-3
size: .

CDR3: CASSGDSGGTEAFF
DNA: TGTGCCAGCAGTGGGGACAGTGGCGGCACTGAAGCTTTCTTT
D: TRBD1
V: TRBV27
J: TRBJ1-1
size: .

CDR3: CASSWGGEFNEQFF
DNA: TGCGCCAGCAGCTGGGGCGGGGAGTTCAATGAGCAGTTCTTC
D: .
V: TRBV5-1
J: TRBJ2-1
size: .

CDR3: CASSQWGAQETQYF
DNA: TGTGCCAGCAGTCAATGGGGGGCCCAAGAGACCCAGTACTTC
D: .
V: TRBV6-5
J: TRBJ2-5
size: once

CDR3: CASSQIGDNVYEQYF
DNA: TGCGCCAGCAGCCAAATCGGGGACAACGTCTACGAGCAGTACTTC
D: .
V: TRBV4-1
J: TRBJ2-7
size: .